These T cell receptor beta chains were read from a single sample in a study of shared clonotypes between healthy human individuals. Here immunoSEQ multiplex PCR was the method, and the copy in TCRdb shows in-frame clones only, minus some. The sample lists approximately 2,000,000 clones, about 90% seen once, with more than 0.35% in the top ten. The material sequenced was naive CD4+ T cells from PBMCs. These receptors all come from a man aged 18 to 30 in good health. Some clones in this sample may be carry-over from other donors' samples. Each CDR3 is given with its conserved first and last residue. The order of the fields is V gene, CDR3 length, D gene, J gene, clone size, CDR3 protein, CDR3 DNA. A D gene is named only where the DNA matches it firmly. The size field is filled for only some rows; it gives once, few, many or a size class.

TRBV4-3,16,TRBD1,TRBJ2-1,-,CASSQVLTGLGHEQFF,TGCGCCAGCAGCCAAGTTTTGACAGGGCTCGGTCATGAGCAGTTCTTC
TRBV6-5,15,-,TRBJ1-1,-,CASSYATDVGTEAFF,TGTGCCAGCAGTTACGCGACTGATGTCGGCACTGAAGCTTTCTTT
TRBV6-5,15,-,TRBJ1-2,-,CASSYGAGRSYGYTF,TGTGCCAGCAGTTATGGTGCTGGCAGATCTTATGGCTACACCTTC
TRBV7-2,16,TRBD1,TRBJ1-2,-,CASSRDRTRLGNGYTF,TGTGCCAGCAGCCGGGACAGAACAAGACTGGGGAATGGCTACACCTTC
TRBV20-1,10,-,TRBJ1-1,-,CSARSTEAFF,TGCAGTGCAAGGAGCACTGAAGCTTTCTTT
TRBV6-1,14,-,TRBJ1-1,-,CASSAQRQNTEAFF,TGTGCCAGCAGTGCCCAGAGACAAAACACTGAAGCTTTCTTT
TRBV6-1,15,TRBD2,TRBJ2-7,-,CASTLDGTSVYEQYF,TGTGCCAGCACCCTTGATGGGACTAGCGTCTACGAGCAGTACTTC
TRBV7-2,16,TRBD2,TRBJ2-1,-,CASRGSGSLAYNEQFF,TGTGCCAGCAGAGGTAGCGGGAGTCTGGCCTACAATGAGCAGTTCTTC
TRBV2,13,-,TRBJ1-2,-,CASIPQPWGGYTF,TGTGCCAGCATCCCCCAGCCATGGGGTGGCTACACCTTC
TRBV6-1,12,-,TRBJ2-3,-,CAAASGTDTQYF,TGTGCCGCAGCGTCCGGCACAGATACGCAGTATTTT
TRBV6-5,16,-,TRBJ2-3,-,CASSYESGRSTDTQYF,TGTGCCAGCAGTTATGAGTCGGGGAGGAGCACAGATACGCAGTATTTT
TRBV30,16,TRBD1,TRBJ1-2,-,CAWRLPGQGLGYGYTF,TGTGCCTGGAGGCTCCCAGGACAGGGACTGGGCTATGGCTACACCTTC
TRBV7-9,14,-,TRBJ2-1,-,CASSLGNSLNEQFF,TGTGCCAGCAGCTTAGGGAATTCCCTCAATGAGCAGTTCTTC
TRBV28,17,TRBD2,TRBJ2-1,once,CASSSAVGLVNFNEQFF,TGTGCCAGCAGTTCGGCGGTGGGACTAGTTAATTTCAATGAGCAGTTCTTC
TRBV5-1,14,-,TRBJ1-1,-,CASSLEGLDTEAFF,TGCGCCAGCAGCTTGGAAGGGCTGGACACTGAAGCTTTCTTT
TRBV28,14,TRBD1,TRBJ2-2,-,CASRDRPYTGELFF,TGTGCCAGCAGGGACAGGCCCTACACCGGGGAGCTGTTTTTT
TRBV30,12,-,TRBJ1-2,-,CAWSVPRSGYTF,TGTGCCTGGAGTGTCCCGCGGAGTGGCTACACCTTC
TRBV2,16,-,TRBJ1-2,-,CASSEVGPGSSSGYTF,TGTGCCAGCAGTGAGGTTGGGCCAGGGAGTTCCAGTGGCTACACCTTC
TRBV7-9,15,TRBD2,TRBJ2-2,-,CASSAGTSRTGELFF,TGTGCCAGCAGCGCCGGGACTAGCAGGACCGGGGAGCTGTTTTTT
TRBV11-1,15,-,TRBJ1-2,once,CASSLRTGPVFGYTF,TGTGCCAGCAGCTTACGGACGGGGCCCGTATTCGGCTACACCTTC
TRBV2,17,-,TRBJ2-2,-,CASRGIHLGENTGELFF,TGTGCCAGCAGAGGCATCCACTTGGGGGAGAACACCGGGGAGCTGTTTTTT
TRBV2,13,-,TRBJ1-1,-,CASSLAGNTEAFF,TGTGCCAGCAGTCTCGCGGGGAACACTGAAGCTTTCTTT
TRBV7-2,15,-,TRBJ2-7,-,CASSRTAERTYEQYF,TGTGCCAGCAGCCGGACAGCCGAGAGGACCTACGAGCAGTACTTC
TRBV7-9,13,-,TRBJ2-3,-,CASSLGGPDTQYF,TGTGCCAGCAGCTTAGGGGGACCTGATACGCAGTATTTT
TRBV6-5,15,-,TRBJ1-5,-,CASSYSGGPNQPQHF,TGTGCCAGCAGTTACTCGGGGGGGCCTAATCAGCCCCAGCATTTT
TRBV28,15,-,TRBJ2-2,-,CASSYRDPGTGELFF,TGTGCCAGCAGTTATCGGGACCCAGGCACCGGGGAGCTGTTTTTT
TRBV5-8,15,-,TRBJ1-3,-,CASSYGLRAGNTIYF,TGTGCCAGCAGCTATGGCCTACGGGCAGGAAACACCATATATTTT
TRBV5-5,15,-,TRBJ2-3,once,CASSLLGSGTDTQYF,TGTGCCAGCAGCCTGCTGGGCTCCGGCACAGATACGCAGTATTTT
TRBV7-8,15,-,TRBJ2-1,-,CASSQNRGGYNEQFF,TGTGCCAGCAGCCAAAACAGGGGGGGTTACAATGAGCAGTTCTTC
TRBV28,12,-,TRBJ2-5,-,CASMQGQETQYF,TGTGCCAGCATGCAGGGGCAAGAGACCCAGTACTTC
TRBV28,16,TRBD1,TRBJ2-1,-,CASSLLGQGVRDEQFF,TGTGCCAGCAGTTTACTCGGACAGGGGGTTAGGGATGAGCAGTTCTTC
TRBV7-3,15,TRBD1,TRBJ2-7,-,CASSLASGGTYEQYF,TGTGCCAGCAGCTTAGCTTCAGGGGGAACCTACGAGCAGTACTTC
TRBV30,12,-,TRBJ1-5,few,CAWSVTQQPQHF,TGTGCCTGGAGTGTAACCCAACAGCCCCAGCATTTT
TRBV6-5,15,-,TRBJ2-2,-,CASKGRGKNTGELFF,TGTGCCAGCAAGGGTCGGGGCAAGAACACCGGGGAGCTGTTTTTT
TRBV14,14,-,TRBJ1-4,-,CASSQGGLGEKLFF,TGTGCCAGCAGCCAAGGCGGGCTAGGTGAAAAACTGTTTTTT
TRBV7-3,16,-,TRBJ2-7,-,CASSLRWGLGFYEQYF,TGTGCCAGCAGCTTACGGTGGGGCTTGGGTTTTTACGAGCAGTACTTC
TRBV5-1,13,TRBD1,TRBJ2-5,-,CASSPGGGETQYF,TGCGCCAGCAGCCCAGGGGGTGGAGAGACCCAGTACTTC
TRBV9,15,-,TRBJ2-1,-,CASSVAGYRPGEQFF,TGTGCCAGCAGCGTAGCCGGCTACCGCCCCGGTGAGCAGTTCTTC
TRBV5-1,13,-,TRBJ2-7,few,CASSPGQIYEQYF,TGCGCCAGCAGCCCCGGACAGATCTACGAGCAGTACTTC
TRBV19,15,TRBD2,TRBJ2-1,-,CASSPRLAVGDEQFF,TGTGCCAGTTCCCCTCGACTAGCGGTGGGCGATGAGCAGTTCTTC
TRBV18,14,-,TRBJ1-2,-,CASSLGDYNYGYTF,TGTGCCAGCTCACTTGGGGATTATAACTATGGCTACACCTTC
TRBV11-3,18,TRBD2,TRBJ2-3,-,CASSLGLAGGTITDTQYF,TGTGCCAGCAGCTTGGGACTAGCGGGAGGCACCATCACAGATACGCAGTATTTT
TRBV6-1,13,-,TRBJ2-1,-,CATSSQNLNEQFF,TGTGCCACCTCCTCTCAGAACCTCAATGAGCAGTTCTTC
TRBV10-3,12,-,TRBJ2-3,-,CAISVRADTQYF,TGTGCCATCAGTGTGAGGGCAGATACGCAGTATTTT
TRBV28,13,-,TRBJ2-7,once,CATTKIPPYEQYF,TGTGCCACCACAAAGATCCCCCCCTACGAGCAGTACTTC
TRBV4-1,13,-,TRBJ1-2,-,CASSQIIVGGYTF,TGCGCCAGCAGCCAAATTATCGTTGGCGGCTACACCTTC
TRBV19,15,TRBD1,TRBJ1-2,once,CASSIRQGFSYGYTF,TGTGCCAGTAGTATAAGACAGGGCTTTAGCTATGGCTACACCTTC
TRBV18,12,-,TRBJ2-3,-,CASSPPDPTQYF,TGTGCCAGCTCACCACCGGACCCTACGCAGTATTTT
TRBV5-5,14,TRBD1,TRBJ1-1,-,CASSSTTGLTEAFF,TGTGCCAGCAGCTCAACGACAGGGTTGACTGAAGCTTTCTTT
TRBV7-2,13,-,TRBJ1-2,-,CASSLGYRGGYTF,TGTGCCAGCAGCTTAGGCTATCGCGGTGGCTACACCTTC
TRBV2,15,TRBD1,TRBJ2-7,once,CASRAGQGPSYEQYF,TGTGCCAGCAGGGCAGGACAGGGACCTTCCTACGAGCAGTACTTC
TRBV5-4,15,-,TRBJ2-5,once,CASSLGRRVQETQYF,TGTGCCAGCAGCTTGGGACGCAGGGTCCAAGAGACCCAGTACTTC
TRBV6-5,15,-,TRBJ1-5,-,CASSYSGTLGQPQHF,TGTGCCAGCAGTTACAGCGGGACATTAGGACAGCCCCAGCATTTT
TRBV5-6,14,TRBD1,TRBJ1-2,once,CASSPQGGPGGYTF,TGTGCCAGCAGCCCCCAGGGGGGACCGGGTGGCTACACCTTC